This passage covers 20 T cell receptor beta chains from one sample sequenced in a study of T cells expressing NK-cell markers. After re-calling the 5' RACE reads, TCRdb lists one entry per CDR3 protein, DNA absent. The clone table shows 550,000 or so distinct CDR3 sequences, with the ten largest holding around 4%. Sequencing input: blood T cells: a sorted CD56 or NKG2C T cell subset, CD4+ or CD8+ T cells, or bulk PBMC T cells (not recorded which). The receptor source for this set is a young man in good health.

The chain links TRBV10-3 to TRBJ1-2; without DNA, the TCRdb call of TRBD1 cannot be checked. CDR1 and CDR2 (germline): ENHRY, SYGVKD. The CDR3 has 13 amino acids. CDR3 region: CAIMGQANYGYTF.

V usage is TRBV5-1 and J usage is TRBJ2-7; the D call of TRBD1 rests on TCRdb alone, since no DNA is present to check it. Per germline, CDR1 SGHRS and CDR2 YFSETQ. The CDR3 length is 13 residues. The CDR3 reads CASSLTDRVEQYF. Based on the CDR3 plus reference TRBV5-1 and TRBJ2-7, the full variable domain is KAGVTQTPRYLIKTRGQQVTLSCSPISGHRSVSWYQQTPGQGLQFLFEYFSETQRNKGNFPGRFSGRQFSNSRSEMNVSTLELGDSALYLCASSLTDRVEQYFGPGTRLTVT.

The chain uses TRBV30 and TRBJ2-7; TCRdb indicates TRBD1, and absent DNA this call remains unverified. Germline loops: CDR1 GTSNPN, CDR2 SVGIG (reference sequence). CDR3 length: 15 residues. The CDR3 here is CAWSGTEKSSYEQYF.

This chain connects TRBV30 to TRBJ1-1; the D gene TCRdb calls, TRBD1, cannot be checked with no DNA. This CDR3 is built from 13 residues. Germline V CDR1 and CDR2: GTSNPN, SVGIG (reference sequence). This CDR3 is CAWTGGLSTEAFF. Together with reference TRBV30 and TRBJ1-1, the CDR3 gives the full variable domain: SQTIHQWPATLVQPVGSPLSLECTVEGTSNPNLYWYRQAAGRGLQLLFYSVGIGQISSEVPQNLSASRPQDRQFILSSKKLLLSDSGFYLCAWTGGLSTEAFFGQGTRLTVV.

The J gene is TRBJ2-1, the V gene TRBV29-1; TCRdb's D gene call, TRBD2, goes unchecked for lack of DNA. In germline, CDR1 is SQVTM, CDR2 ANQGSEA. The CDR3 loop spans 13 amino acids. This chain's CDR3 is CSVAGGFYNEQFF.

The V gene is TRBV28, the J gene TRBJ2-7; TCRdb picks TRBD1, but there is no DNA to check that call. The CDR3 runs to 15 residues. Germline CDR1 is MDHEN and CDR2 is SYDVKM. CDR3 sequence reads: CASRYRGASTYEQYF.

The chain uses TRBV12-3 or TRBV12-4 and TRBJ2-1. This CDR3 has 12 residues. This CDR3 reads CASSLGQGEQFF.

V and J are TRBV5-1 and TRBJ1-4; TCRdb returns TRBD1, unconfirmable since there is no DNA. The CDR3 runs 15 residues. Germline V gives CDR1 SGHRS, CDR2 YFSETQ. The chain's CDR3 is CASSLATGSNEKLFF.

V is TRBV20-1 and J is TRBJ2-3; no DNA is available, so the TRBD2 call from TCRdb remains unchecked. The CDR3 sequence is 16 residues long. Per germline, CDR1 DFQATT and CDR2 SNEGSKA (reference sequence). Here the CDR3 reads CSARQILAGGSDTQYF.

This rearrangement joins TRBV10-3 to TRBJ2-7. The CDR3 consists of 14 residues. CDR1 and CDR2 (germline): ENHRY, SYGVKD. The CDR3 region is CADRLGRTSYEQYF.

J is TRBJ2-2 and V is TRBV19. The CDR3 contains 15 residues. Germline CDR1 is LNHDA and CDR2 is SQIVND (reference sequence). The CDR3 reads CASSIAAINTGELFF.

The rearrangement uses TRBV29-1 and TRBJ2-1. This CDR3 is built from 13 residues. The germline V gene encodes CDR1 SQVTM and CDR2 ANQGSEA. The chain's CDR3 is CSVEGSRGNEQFF.

The chain joins TRBV12-3 or TRBV12-4 to TRBJ2-4; TCRdb selects TRBD1, and the lack of DNA leaves this call unchecked. The CDR3 extends over 17 amino acids. The CDR3 reads CASSLARGALAKNIQYF.

The CDR3 spells CASGRPDRGYNEQFF. The chain links TRBV12-5 to TRBJ2-1; TCRdb's assignment of TRBD1 cannot be checked, as there is no DNA. This CDR3 has 15 amino acids. Germline assignment: CDR1 LGHNT and CDR2 FRNRAP.

V usage is TRBV6-5 and J usage is TRBJ1-2. This CDR3 contains 15 residues. In germline, CDR1 is MNHEY, CDR2 SVGAGI. The CDR3: CASSYSQLSNYGYTF.

The chain links TRBV7-2 to TRBJ2-5. Germline V gene sequence: CDR1 SGHTA, CDR2 FQGNSA. The CDR3 runs to 12 residues. CDR3 residues: CASSLVGTTQYF.

CDR3 residues: CATSDIMNTEAFF. The chain links TRBV6-6 to TRBJ1-1. The CDR3 runs 13 residues. CDR1 is MNHNY, CDR2 SVGAGI, per germline (reference sequence).

The chain uses TRBV12-3 or TRBV12-4 and TRBJ2-3; TCRdb selects TRBD2, and the lack of DNA leaves this call unchecked. The CDR3 is 14 residues long. The CDR3 sequence: CASLRETWTDTQYF.

The rearrangement links TRBV12-3 or TRBV12-4 to TRBJ2-2; the D call from TCRdb, TRBD2, cannot be confirmed without DNA. This CDR3 region has 18 residues. The CDR3 region is CASRGLAGEGPNTGELFF.

This chain links TRBV6-2 or TRBV6-3 with TRBJ2-1; absent DNA, TCRdb's TRBD1 call cannot be checked. The V gene's germline CDR1 is MNHEY and CDR2 SVGEGT. The CDR3 covers 16 residues. The CDR3 sequence is CASRPPNSGSYNEQFF.